Shown below are 15 T cell receptor beta chains from a single sample sequenced in a study of T cell repertoires in cytomegalovirus infection. Using its own MiXCR run on the reads, TCRdb lists one record per CDR3 protein. The sample includes under 350,000 distinct CDR3 sequences, around 9.6% of them seen just once. Input material: PBMCs. All receptors come from a human donor in good health (CMV status not recorded). Some clones in this sample may be carry-over from other donors' samples.

The sample holds many counts of this clonotype. The chain combines TRBV12-3 or TRBV12-4 with TRBJ2-7; no firm D call. Trimming took off 2 bases at V and 2 bases at J, with 4 bases between the two ends. The CDR3 is made up of 12 amino acids. The CDR3 spells CASSLWAYEQYF. Written as DNA, the CDR3 is TGTGCCAGCAGTTTATGGGCCTACGAGCAGTACTTC.

There are many counts of this clonotype. J is TRBJ1-5 and V is TRBV19, with 9 bases that match TRBD1. V lost 8 bases to trimming and J lost 5 bases; unmatched junction nucleotides: 4. The CDR3 runs 13 residues. Germline CDR1 and CDR2: LNHDA and SQIVND (reference sequence). CDR3 protein: CASLQGAHQPQHF. The CDR3 region has the DNA TGTGCCAGTTTACAGGGGGCGCATCAGCCCCAGCATTTT.

This clonotype was recorded many times. The V gene is TRBV20-1, the J gene TRBJ1-5; a possible D gene is TRBD1 (6 bases). V shed 5 bases and J shed 1 base, with 9 bases lying between them. The CDR3 covers 13 residues. Germline V gene sequence: CDR1 DFQATT, CDR2 SNEGSKA (reference sequence). The CDR3 region is CSASGESNQPQHF. The CDR3, as DNA: TGCAGTGCTTCAGGGGAGAGCAATCAGCCCCAGCATTTT.

The chain carries TRBV6-5 and TRBJ1-3; D is unresolved. V lost 6 bases and J 0 bases, leaving 12 bases between the germline ends. The CDR3 runs 15 residues. The germline gives CDR1 MNHEY, CDR2 SVGAGI. The CDR3 protein is CASSKGRSSGNTIYF. CDR3 in DNA: TGTGCCAGCAGCAAAGGACGGAGCTCTGGAAACACCATATATTTT.

This clonotype was seen many times. The chain couples TRBV7-9 to TRBJ2-1, with 9 bases fitting TRBD1. The CDR3 has 16 amino acids. With 5 bases clipped from V and 5 bases from J, the junction kept 10 bases outside the gene matches. The germline V gene encodes CDR1 SEHNR and CDR2 FQNEAQ (reference sequence). In DNA form, the CDR3 reads TGTGCCAGCAGCCCCCCGGACAGGGGCTACGACAATGAGCAGTTCTTC. Its protein is CASSPPDRGYDNEQFF.

This clonotype was observed at least ten times. The rearrangement uses TRBV7-9 and TRBJ2-7; D may be TRBD2 (5 bases). V was trimmed by 2 bases and J by 6 bases, leaving 11 bases between them. The CDR3 sequence is 13 residues long. The germline CDR1 and CDR2 sequences are SEHNR and FQNEAQ (reference sequence). The CDR3 nucleotides read TGTGCCAGCAGCTTACGCGGCAGCGGCGAGCAGTACTTC. Protein: CASSLRGSGEQYF.

The chain couples TRBV29-1 to TRBJ1-2; possible D gene TRBD1, 5 bases. Germline V CDR1 and CDR2: SQVTM, ANQGSEA. The CDR3 has 12 residues. Trimming took off 6 bases at V and 7 bases at J, with 15 bases between the two ends. Here the CDR3 reads CSVDSLPGGYTF. The CDR3 coding sequence is TGCAGCGTCGACAGCCTTCCCGGTGGCTACACCTTC.

Many counts were recorded for this clonotype. The CDR3 bases are TGTGCCACCAGCAGATCAACCGCACGACAGGGTTATGGCTACACCTTC. Translating gives CATSRSTARQGYGYTF. This chain links TRBV15 with TRBJ1-2; 7 bases match TRBD1. V dropped 2 bases and J dropped 5; count of bases not matched to a gene: 11. Looked up from germline, CDR1 is LNHNV and CDR2 is YYDKDF (reference sequence). CDR3 length: 16 residues.

This clonotype was observed at least ten times. The V call is TRBV5-1, the J call TRBJ1-2; perhaps TRBD1 as D (5 bases). The V gene's germline CDR1 is SGHRS and CDR2 YFSETQ. CDR3 size: 15 residues. The ends were cut back, 2 bases at V and 6 bases at J, with 17 bases in the middle. CDR3 sequence: CASSFQEPGRDGYTF. The CDR3, as DNA: TGCGCCAGCAGCTTCCAGGAACCAGGGCGCGATGGCTACACCTTC.

Concerning this clonotype itself: The conserved phenylalanine or tryptophan is not found at the CDR3 terminus, so this likely reflects a read error. This chain uses TRBV20-1 with TRBJ1-5; TRBD1 matches 9 bases. Germline CDR1 reads DFQATT; CDR2 reads SNEGSKA (reference sequence). The CDR3 is 15 residues long. J was trimmed by 4 bases and V by 1 base; bases with no gene match: 5. As DNA, the CDR3 is TGCAGTGCTAGAGTGCCCGGACAGGGGAATCAGCCCCAGCATATT. Amino acid sequence: CSARVPGQGNQPQHI.

In its sample, this clonotype was seen many times. The rearrangement links TRBV20-1 to TRBJ2-1; the D is unclear. The germline gives CDR1 DFQATT, CDR2 SNEGSKA (reference sequence). With 5 bases removed from V and 2 bases from J, the gap between germline ends came to 16 bases. The CDR3 loop spans 15 amino acids. The CDR3 DNA sequence: TGCAGTGCTGCACACCCCGTGACGGCCTACAATGAGCAGTTCTTC. Protein: CSAAHPVTAYNEQFF.

There are many counts of this clonotype. The chain uses TRBV7-8 and TRBJ1-5; the D is unclear. The CDR3 extends over 13 amino acids. Germline V gene data show CDR1 as SGHVS and CDR2 as FQNEAQ. V shed 2 bases and J shed 5 bases, with 7 bases lying between them. As DNA, the CDR3 is TGTGCCAGCAGCTTATTTTCCGATCAGCCCCAGCATTTT. Translation gives CASSLFSDQPQHF. Full variable domain (remainder filled in from reference TRBV7-8 and TRBJ1-5): GAGVSQSPRYKVAKRGQDVALRCDPISGHVSLFWYQQALGQGPEFLTYFQNEAQLDKSGLPSDRFFAERPEGSVSTLKIQRTQQEDSAVYLCASSLFSDQPQHFGDGTRLSIL.

This chain links TRBV2 with TRBJ2-2, with D uncertain. Trimming removed 7 bases from V and 5 bases from J, with 11 bases in between. Germline CDR1 and CDR2: SNHLY and FYNNEI. The CDR3 spans 13 residues. The CDR3 DNA reads as TGTGCCAGCAAGGTGGAGTGGACCGGGGAGCTGTTTTTT. Protein sequence: CASKVEWTGELFF.

This clonotype showed up many times. The V and J genes are TRBV29-1 and TRBJ2-7; possible D gene TRBD2, 7 bases. Trimming stripped 7 bases from V and 4 bases from J, with 17 bases between. CDR1 is SQVTM, CDR2 ANQGSEA, per germline. The CDR3 sequence is 13 residues long. This CDR3 is CSASWGGVYEQYF. DNA of the CDR3: TGCAGCGCTTCTTGGGGGGGCGTTTACGAGCAGTACTTC.

This clonotype was counted at least ten times. CDR3 sequence (DNA): TGTGCCACCAGTGAGAAGACTAGCGGGGGCAATGAGCAGTTCTTC. The encoded protein is CATSEKTSGGNEQFF. This chain links TRBV24-1 with TRBJ2-1, with 12 bases aligning to TRBD2. The germline CDR1 and CDR2 sequences are KGHDR and SFDVKD. V trimming: 4 bases; J trimming: 6 bases; junction bases outside the gene matches: 3. The CDR3 consists of 15 residues.